Listed below are T cell receptor beta chains from one sample, sequenced in a study of OX40 agonist ivuxolimab in advanced cancers. Profiling relied on immunoSEQ multiplex PCR, and the TCRdb table lists in-frame clones only, not all of them. The sample lists around 77,000 clones; about 90% were seen once. The material sequenced was CD4+ or CD8+ T cells sorted from blood, taken in a trial of the OX40 agonist ivuxolimab. The receptors shown here come from an adult with an advanced solid tumor such as melanoma, head and neck, liver or kidney cancer. Both conserved end residues are part of each CDR3. D genes are given only for firm matches. Where a row states a size, it is once, few, many or the class of an expanded clone; other rows omit it.

>NA|TRBV10-1|NA|TRBJ2-2
CASSGISTFPNTGELFF
TGCGCCAGCAGTGGAATCTCCACATTCCCGAACACCGGGGAGCTGTTTTTT
>TRBD2|TRBV5-1|once|TRBJ2-7
CASSSGLAGGRSSYEQYF
TGCGCCAGCAGCTCAGGACTAGCGGGGGGGAGGAGCTCCTACGAGCAGTACTTC
>TRBD1|TRBV11-2|NA|TRBJ2-7
CASSPAGDRAYEQYF
TGTGCCAGCAGCCCCGCTGGGGACAGGGCCTACGAGCAGTACTTC
>NA|TRBV7-9|NA|TRBJ2-6
CASSLGDGSANVLTF
TGTGCCAGCAGCTTGGGAGACGGGTCGGCCAACGTCCTGACTTTC
>NA|TRBV7-9|NA|TRBJ1-1
CASSPTGTANTEAFF
TGTGCCAGCAGCCCGACCGGGACGGCGAACACTGAAGCTTTCTTT
>NA|TRBV19|NA|TRBJ1-2
CASSKRGLIDYGYTF
TGTGCCAGTAGTAAACGGGGGTTAATTGACTATGGCTACACCTTC
>TRBD1|TRBV6-5|once|TRBJ1-5
CASSTGVSQPQHF
TGTGCCAGCAGTACAGGGGTAAGTCAGCCCCAGCATTTT
>NA|TRBV10-3|NA|TRBJ2-1
CAISRGSLGSYNEQFF
TGTGCCATCAGCAGAGGGAGTCTGGGATCCTACAATGAGCAGTTCTTC
>NA|TRBV6-1|NA|TRBJ1-2
CASSDPLTYGYTF
TGTGCCAGCAGTGACCCTCTTACCTATGGCTACACCTTC
>TRBD2|TRBV4-2|NA|TRBJ2-5
CASSQARSSGFQETQYF
TGTGCCAGCAGCCAAGCAAGGTCTAGCGGCTTCCAAGAGACCCAGTACTTC
>NA|TRBV6-6|NA|TRBJ1-5
CASSTAGMKPQHF
TGTGCCAGCAGTACCGCAGGAATGAAGCCCCAGCATTTT
>TRBD1|TRBV6-1|NA|TRBJ2-1
CASSLAGTGLVF
TGTGCCAGCAGCCTTGCCGGGACAGGGTTAGTCTTC
>TRBD1|TRBV28|NA|TRBJ2-6
CASSLRGRAGANVLTF
TGTGCCAGCAGTTTGAGGGGGCGCGCTGGGGCCAACGTCCTGACTTTC
>NA|TRBV9|NA|TRBJ1-1
CASSVAGESTEAFF
TGTGCCAGCAGCGTAGCAGGGGAGAGCACTGAAGCTTTCTTT
>NA|TRBV4-1|NA|TRBJ2-7
CASSRPSSGQYF
TGCGCCAGCAGCCGACCTAGCAGCGGGCAGTACTTC
>NA|TRBV5-8|NA|TRBJ2-7
CASRRNGTPVLPYEQYF
TGTGCCAGCAGAAGAAACGGGACCCCAGTTCTACCCTACGAGCAGTACTTC
>NA|TRBV5-1|NA|TRBJ2-7
CASSLGGRLEQYF
TGCGCCAGCAGCTTGGGAGGGCGGCTCGAGCAGTACTTC
>TRBD1|TRBV18|few|TRBJ1-2
CASSRGQGEGYTF
TGTGCCAGCTCACGCGGACAGGGGGAAGGCTACACCTTC
>TRBD1|TRBV19|NA|TRBJ1-2
CASGGTGTNYGYTF
TGTGCCAGTGGCGGGACAGGGACGAACTATGGCTACACCTTC